The clone carrying this T cell receptor beta chain is a singleton in its sample. The entry originates in a study of OX40 agonist ivuxolimab in advanced cancers. Germline loops: CDR1 SGHAT, CDR2 FQNNGV. The ends were cut back, 5 bases at V and 0 bases at J, with 22 bases in the middle. This CDR3 contains 18 residues. Using immunoSEQ multiplex PCR, the repertoire was profiled, and TCRdb retains in-frame clones only, with some absent. Among 60,000 or so clones listed, around 87% were seen once. This rearrangement joins TRBV11-2 to TRBJ1-1, with D uncertain. The material was CD4+ or CD8+ T cells sorted from blood, obtained in a trial of the OX40 agonist ivuxolimab. This TCR was sampled from an adult with an advanced solid tumor such as melanoma, head and neck, liver or kidney cancer. The CDR3 bases are TGTGCCAGCAGCCCCGGCCGCCGCATTAGTTTCTTGAACACTGAAGCTTTCTTT. It codes for CASSPGRRISFLNTEAFF.